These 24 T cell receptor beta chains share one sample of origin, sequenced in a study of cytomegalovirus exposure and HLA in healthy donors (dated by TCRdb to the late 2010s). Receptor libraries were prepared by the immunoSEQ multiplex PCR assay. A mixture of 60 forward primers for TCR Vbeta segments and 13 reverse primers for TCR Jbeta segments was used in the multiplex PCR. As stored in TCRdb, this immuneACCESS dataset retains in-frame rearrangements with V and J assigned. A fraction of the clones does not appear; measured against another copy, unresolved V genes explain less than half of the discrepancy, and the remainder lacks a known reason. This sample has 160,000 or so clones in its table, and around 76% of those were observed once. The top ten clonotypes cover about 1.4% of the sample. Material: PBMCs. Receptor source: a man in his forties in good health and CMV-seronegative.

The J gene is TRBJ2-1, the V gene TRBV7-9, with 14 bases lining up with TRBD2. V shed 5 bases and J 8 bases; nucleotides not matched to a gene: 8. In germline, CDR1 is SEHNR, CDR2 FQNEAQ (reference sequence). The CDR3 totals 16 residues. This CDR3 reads CASSGRLAGGPHEQFF. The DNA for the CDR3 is TGTGCCAGCAGCGGGCGACTAGCGGGAGGGCCGCATGAGCAGTTCTTC.

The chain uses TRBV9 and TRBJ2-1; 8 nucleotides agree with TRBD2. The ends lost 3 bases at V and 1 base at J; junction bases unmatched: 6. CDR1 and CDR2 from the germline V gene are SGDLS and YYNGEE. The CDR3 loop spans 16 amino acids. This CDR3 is CASSDPSSGSYNEQFF. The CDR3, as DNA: TGTGCCAGCAGCGACCCATCTAGCGGGTCCTACAATGAGCAGTTCTTC.

CDR3 region: CASSLDRQETQYF. The CDR3 DNA follows: TGTGCCAGCAGCTTAGACAGACAAGAGACCCAGTACTTC. V is TRBV13 and J is TRBJ2-5; D ambiguous. CDR3 size: 13 residues. The germline CDR1 and CDR2 sequences are PRHDT and FYEKMQ (reference sequence). Trimming shortened V by 1 base and J by 2 bases, and 5 bases separated the two germline ends.

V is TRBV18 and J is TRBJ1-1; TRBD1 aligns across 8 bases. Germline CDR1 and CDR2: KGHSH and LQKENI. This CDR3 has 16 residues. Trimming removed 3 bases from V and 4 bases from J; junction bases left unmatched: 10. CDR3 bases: TGTGCCAGCTCACCGGAGACAGGGGTATTAGGCACTGAAGCTTTCTTT. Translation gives CASSPETGVLGTEAFF.

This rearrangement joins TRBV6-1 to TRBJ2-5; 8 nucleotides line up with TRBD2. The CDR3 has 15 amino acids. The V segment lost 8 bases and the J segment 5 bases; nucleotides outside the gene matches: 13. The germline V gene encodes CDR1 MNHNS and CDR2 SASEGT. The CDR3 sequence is CASRSRGGHRETQYF. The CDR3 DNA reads TGTGCCAGCCGATCCCGGGGGGGACATCGTGAGACCCAGTACTTC.

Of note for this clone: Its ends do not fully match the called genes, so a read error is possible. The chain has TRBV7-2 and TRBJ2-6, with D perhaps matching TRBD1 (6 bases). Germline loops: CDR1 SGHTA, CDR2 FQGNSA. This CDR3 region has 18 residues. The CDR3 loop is CASSRTAAGAAGANGLTF. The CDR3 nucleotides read TGCGCCAGCAGCCGAACGGCGGCAGGGGCGGCTGGGGCCAACGGCCTGACTTTC.

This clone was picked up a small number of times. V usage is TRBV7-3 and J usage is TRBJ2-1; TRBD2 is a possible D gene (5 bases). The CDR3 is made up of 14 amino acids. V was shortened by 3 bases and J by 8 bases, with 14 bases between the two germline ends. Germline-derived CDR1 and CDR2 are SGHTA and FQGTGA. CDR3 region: CASSFFTSQHEQFF. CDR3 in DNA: TGTGCCAGCAGCTTTTTTACTAGTCAGCATGAGCAGTTCTTC.

The CDR3 protein is CASSLIAVNTGELFF. CDR3 nucleotide sequence: TGTGCCAGCAGCTTGATAGCGGTGAACACCGGGGAGCTGTTTTTT. The chain has TRBV7-2 and TRBJ2-2; weak D call: TRBD2 (6 bases). The CDR3 covers 15 residues. Trimming stripped 3 bases from V and 1 base from J, with 9 bases between. CDR1 and CDR2 from the germline V gene are SGHTA and FQGNSA.

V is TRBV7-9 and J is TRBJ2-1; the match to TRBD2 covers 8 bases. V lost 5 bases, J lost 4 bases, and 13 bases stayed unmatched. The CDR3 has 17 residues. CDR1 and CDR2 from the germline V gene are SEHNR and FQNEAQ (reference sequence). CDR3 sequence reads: CASSPYGRSGVYNEQFF. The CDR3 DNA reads TGTGCCAGCAGCCCTTATGGCCGTAGCGGGGTGTACAATGAGCAGTTCTTC.

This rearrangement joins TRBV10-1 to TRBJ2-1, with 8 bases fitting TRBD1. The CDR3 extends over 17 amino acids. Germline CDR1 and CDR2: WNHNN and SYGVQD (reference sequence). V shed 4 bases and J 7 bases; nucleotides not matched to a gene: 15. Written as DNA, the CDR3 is TGCGCCAGCAGTGGGTCCCTCGGACAGGGTTTGGGAAATGAGCAGTTCTTC. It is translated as CASSGSLGQGLGNEQFF.

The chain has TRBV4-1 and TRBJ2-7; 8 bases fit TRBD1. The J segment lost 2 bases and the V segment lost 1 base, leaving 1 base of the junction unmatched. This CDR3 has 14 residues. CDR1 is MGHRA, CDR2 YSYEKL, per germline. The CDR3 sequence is CASSQGTGTYEQYF. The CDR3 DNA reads TGCGCCAGCAGCCAAGGGACAGGGACCTACGAGCAGTACTTC.

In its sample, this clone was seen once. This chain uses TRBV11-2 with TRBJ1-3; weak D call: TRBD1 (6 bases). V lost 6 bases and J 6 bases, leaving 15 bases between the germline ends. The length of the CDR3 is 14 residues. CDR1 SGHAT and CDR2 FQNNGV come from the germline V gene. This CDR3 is CASSTFGGLNTIYF. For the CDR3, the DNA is TGTGCCAGCAGTACCTTCGGGGGGCTAAACACCATATATTTT.

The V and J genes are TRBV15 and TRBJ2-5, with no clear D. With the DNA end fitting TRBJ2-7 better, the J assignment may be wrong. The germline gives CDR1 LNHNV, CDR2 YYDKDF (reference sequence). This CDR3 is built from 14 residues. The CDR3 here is CATSRDIRFYEQYF. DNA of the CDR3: TGTGCCACCAGCAGAGATATTCGGTTTTACGAGCAGTACTTC.

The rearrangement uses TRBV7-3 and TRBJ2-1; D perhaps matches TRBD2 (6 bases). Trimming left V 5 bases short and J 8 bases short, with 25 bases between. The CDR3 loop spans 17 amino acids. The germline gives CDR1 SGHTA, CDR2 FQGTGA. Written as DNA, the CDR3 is TGTGCCAGCAGCCCCACCCTAGCGTCAGGGTATAGTGATGAGCAGTTCTTC. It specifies CASSPTLASGYSDEQFF. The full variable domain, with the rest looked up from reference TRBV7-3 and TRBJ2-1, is GAGVSQTPSNKVTEKGKYVELRCDPISGHTALYWYRQSLGQGPEFLIYFQGTGAADDSGLPNDRFFAVRPEGSVSTLKIQRTERGDSAVYLCASSPTLASGYSDEQFFGPGTRLTVL.

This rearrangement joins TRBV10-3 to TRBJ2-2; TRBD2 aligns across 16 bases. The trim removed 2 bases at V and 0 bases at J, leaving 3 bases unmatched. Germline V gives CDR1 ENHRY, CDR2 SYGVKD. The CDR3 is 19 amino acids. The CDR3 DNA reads TGTGCCATCAGTGAGCCGGGGACTAGCGGGAGGGCGAACACCGGGGAGCTGTTTTTT. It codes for CAISEPGTSGRANTGELFF.

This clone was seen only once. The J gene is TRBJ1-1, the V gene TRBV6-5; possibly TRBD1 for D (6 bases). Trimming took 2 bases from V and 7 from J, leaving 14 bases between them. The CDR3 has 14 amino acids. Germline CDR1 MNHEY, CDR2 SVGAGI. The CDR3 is CASSYARQAGEAFF. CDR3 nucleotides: TGTGCCAGCAGTTACGCTCGACAGGCGGGTGAAGCTTTCTTT.

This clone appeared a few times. The chain's CDR3 is CASSFPARGSNNEQFF. DNA of the CDR3: TGTGCCAGCAGTTTCCCCGCTAGGGGGTCGAACAATGAGCAGTTCTTC. V and J are TRBV6-5 and TRBJ2-1, with a weak D call TRBD1 (6 bases). V was cut by 4 bases and J by 5 bases, with 18 bases left in between. The CDR3 totals 16 residues. CDR1 MNHEY and CDR2 SVGAGI come from the germline V gene.

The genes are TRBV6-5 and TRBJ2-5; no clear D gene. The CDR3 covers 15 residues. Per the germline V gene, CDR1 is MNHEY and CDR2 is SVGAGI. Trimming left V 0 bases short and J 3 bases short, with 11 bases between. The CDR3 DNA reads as TGTGCCAGCAGTTACTCGAGAAACGGAGAAGAGACCCAGTACTTC. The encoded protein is CASSYSRNGEETQYF.

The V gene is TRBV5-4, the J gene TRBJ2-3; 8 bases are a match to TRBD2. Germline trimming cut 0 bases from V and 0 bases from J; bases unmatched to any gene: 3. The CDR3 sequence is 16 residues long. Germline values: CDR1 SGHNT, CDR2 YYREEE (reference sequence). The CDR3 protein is CASSLEAGASTDTQYF. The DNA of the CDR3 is TGTGCCAGCAGCTTGGAAGCGGGGGCCAGCACAGATACGCAGTATTTT.

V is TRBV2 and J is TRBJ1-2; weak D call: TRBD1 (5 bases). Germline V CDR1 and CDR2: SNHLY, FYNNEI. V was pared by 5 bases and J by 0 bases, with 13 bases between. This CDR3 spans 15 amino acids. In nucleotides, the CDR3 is TGTGCCAGCAGTTACACCCCGGACACTAACTATGGCTACACCTTC. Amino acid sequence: CASSYTPDTNYGYTF.

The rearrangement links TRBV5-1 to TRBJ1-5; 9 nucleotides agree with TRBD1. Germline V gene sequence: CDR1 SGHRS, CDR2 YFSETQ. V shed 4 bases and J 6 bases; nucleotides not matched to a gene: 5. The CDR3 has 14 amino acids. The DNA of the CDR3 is TGCGCCAGCAGCCCGGACAGGGGAAGTCAGCCCCAGCATTTT. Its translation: CASSPDRGSQPQHF.

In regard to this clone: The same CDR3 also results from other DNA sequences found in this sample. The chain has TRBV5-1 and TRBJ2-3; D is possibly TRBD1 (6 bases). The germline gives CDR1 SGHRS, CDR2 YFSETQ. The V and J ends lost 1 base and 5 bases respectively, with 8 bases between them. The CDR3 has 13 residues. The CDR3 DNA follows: TGCGCCAGCAGCTTGCCAGGGGAAGATACGCAGTATTTT. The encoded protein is CASSLPGEDTQYF.

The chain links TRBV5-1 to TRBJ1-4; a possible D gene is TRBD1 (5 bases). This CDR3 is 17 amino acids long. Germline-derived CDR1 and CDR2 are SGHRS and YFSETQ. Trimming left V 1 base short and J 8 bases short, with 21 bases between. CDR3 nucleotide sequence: TGCGCCAGCAGCTTGAAAGGGGTCTGGCAGGGCCGGGAAAAACTGTTTTTT. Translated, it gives CASSLKGVWQGREKLFF.

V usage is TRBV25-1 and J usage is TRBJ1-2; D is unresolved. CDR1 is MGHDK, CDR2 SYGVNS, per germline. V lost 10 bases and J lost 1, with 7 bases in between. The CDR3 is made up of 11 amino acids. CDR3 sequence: CAIGGNYGYTF. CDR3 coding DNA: TGTGCCATAGGCGGTAACTATGGCTACACCTTC.